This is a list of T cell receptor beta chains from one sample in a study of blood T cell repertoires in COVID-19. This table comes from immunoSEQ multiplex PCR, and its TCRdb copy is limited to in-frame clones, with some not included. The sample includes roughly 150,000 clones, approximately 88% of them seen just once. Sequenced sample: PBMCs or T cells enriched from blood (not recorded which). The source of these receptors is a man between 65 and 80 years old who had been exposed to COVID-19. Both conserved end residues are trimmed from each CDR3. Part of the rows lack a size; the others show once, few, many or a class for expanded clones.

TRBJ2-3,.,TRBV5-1,ASSSTGEGDTQY
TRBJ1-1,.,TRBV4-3,ASSPGLRGTEAF
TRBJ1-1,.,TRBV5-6,ASRLWGGIDTEAF
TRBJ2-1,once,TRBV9,ASSVSGGAVNEQF
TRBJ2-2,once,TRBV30,AWTIFGGITGELF
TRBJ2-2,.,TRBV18,ASSPGLATTGELF
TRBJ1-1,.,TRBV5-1,ASSLEYGRRAF
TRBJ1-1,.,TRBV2,ASSFKLNTEAF
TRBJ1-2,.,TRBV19,ASSTLGQGLNYGYT
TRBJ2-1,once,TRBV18,ASSLGQDNEQF
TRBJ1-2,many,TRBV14,ASSQGPGHIAEGYT
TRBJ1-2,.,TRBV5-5,AAGFELPGYT
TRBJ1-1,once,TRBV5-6,ASGQTQNTEAF
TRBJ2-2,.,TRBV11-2,ASRGRGNTGELF
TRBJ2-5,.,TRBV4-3,ASSQDGVRSETQY
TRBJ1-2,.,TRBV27,ASSLYAGQGGYT
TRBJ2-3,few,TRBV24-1,ATSGGGRTYTDTQY
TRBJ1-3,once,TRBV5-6,ASSLGRGGSGNTIY
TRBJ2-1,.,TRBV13,ASSLAYNEQF
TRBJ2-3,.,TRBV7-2,ASSLALWRGSTDTQY
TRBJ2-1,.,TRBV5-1,ASSLGRGAGDEQF
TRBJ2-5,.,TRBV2,ASRGGETQY
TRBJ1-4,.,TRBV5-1,ASSNAPQGGEKLF
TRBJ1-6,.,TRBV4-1,ASSQGGRFNSPLH
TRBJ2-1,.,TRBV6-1,ASSEAAGISYNEQF
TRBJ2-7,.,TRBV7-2,ASTTKGQGPYEQY
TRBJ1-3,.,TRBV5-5,ASKNQVNSGNTIY
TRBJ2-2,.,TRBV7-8,ASRGGEGRTGELF
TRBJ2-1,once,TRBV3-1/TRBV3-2,ASSPPGTSSNEQF
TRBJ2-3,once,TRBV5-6,ASSYTTSGRPDTQY
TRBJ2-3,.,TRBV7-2,ASGTRDTDTQY
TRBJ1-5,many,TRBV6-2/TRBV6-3,ASSPLGGSNQPQH
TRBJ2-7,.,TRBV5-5,ASSLGSGPYEQY
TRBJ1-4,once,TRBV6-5,ASNPGTNEKLF
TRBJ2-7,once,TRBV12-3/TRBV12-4,ASSLGLDYEQY
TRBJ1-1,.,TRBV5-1,ASSEGTGMNTEAF
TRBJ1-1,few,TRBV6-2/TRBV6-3,ASSARGQNTEAF
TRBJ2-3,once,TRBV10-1,ASSESAGPTDTQY
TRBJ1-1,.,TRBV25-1,ASSEDNRGNTEAF
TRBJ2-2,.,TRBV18,ASSPLQPDSANTGELF
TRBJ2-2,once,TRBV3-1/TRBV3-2,ASSQPTTATGELF
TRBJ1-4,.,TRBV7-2,TSSPRQATNEKLF
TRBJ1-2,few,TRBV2,ASSFDSDGYT
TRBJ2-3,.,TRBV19,ASSPWQGTDTQY
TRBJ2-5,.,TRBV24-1,ATSDAGSGQETQY
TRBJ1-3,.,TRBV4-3,ASSQTTWTGVSGNTIY
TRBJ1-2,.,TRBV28,ASSFGTPPGGYT
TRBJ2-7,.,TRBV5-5,ASSFRQGQPYEQY